This note documents a single TCR beta chain sequence. Original processing methods: Reference gene primer amplification yielded estimated nucleated cell counts. Produced via immunoSEQ multiplex PCR; TCRdb's table is partial and in-frame only. The V and J calls and clone size come from that table; D and trimming were worked out from the DNA. Of 200,000 to 250,000 clones in the sample, roughly 85% are singletons; the top ten hold 3.5% to 4%. This sample is drawn from a study of blood T cell repertoires in COVID-19. About the study: Both acute and convalescent COVID-19 samples were obtained from the United States, Italy and Spain.

This study enrolled people aged about 18 to 90 from roughly 24 US geographic areas. CDR3 length equals 14 residues. From germline, CDR1 is SGHKS and CDR2 YYEKEE (reference sequence). V shed 1 base and J shed 6 bases, with 12 bases lying between them. This chain links TRBV5-5 with TRBJ2-3; the D is unclear. The sequence came from a woman in her thirties or forties with acute COVID-19. Sequenced sample: PBMCs or T cells enriched from blood (not recorded which). The DNA for the CDR3 is TGTGCCAGCAGCTTGTCTCGGTCCGAGGATACGCAGTATTTT. Its protein is CASSLSRSEDTQYF.